A selection of T cell receptor beta chains follows, all from one sample in a study of shared clonotypes between healthy human individuals. Some clones are missing from TCRdb's copy, which holds only in-frame ones; the method was immunoSEQ multiplex PCR. The sample lists roughly 2.4 million clones, around 95% occurring once. Sequenced: naive CD4+ T cells sorted from blood. Every receptor here comes from a man between 18 and 29 years old in good health. Both conserved end residues are trimmed from each CDR3.

CDR3: ASRTPGERGYTGELF
J: TRBJ2-2
V: TRBV2

CDR3: ASSQEGSFGYNEQF
J: TRBJ2-1
V: TRBV4-3

CDR3: SAPRGAAQY
J: TRBJ2-5
V: TRBV20-1

CDR3: AWNTQETQY
J: TRBJ2-5
V: TRBV30

CDR3: ASGTVPQNTGELF
J: TRBJ2-2
V: TRBV28

CDR3: ASSTQETQY
J: TRBJ2-5
V: TRBV5-5

CDR3: ASQDRVADTQY
J: TRBJ2-3
V: TRBV19

CDR3: ASSSLALPSYNEQF
J: TRBJ2-1
V: TRBV28

CDR3: ASSQPQGGSEQY
J: TRBJ2-7
V: TRBV4-2

CDR3: ASRELSSYNEQF
J: TRBJ2-1
V: TRBV2

CDR3: AWSGGRHEQY
J: TRBJ2-7
V: TRBV30

CDR3: ASTTIGTLSGELF
J: TRBJ2-2
V: TRBV19

CDR3: ASSVRTSLQETQY
J: TRBJ2-5
V: TRBV6-1

CDR3: ASSPLGGGYETQY
J: TRBJ2-5
V: TRBV28

CDR3: ASSRDRGKPYEQY
J: TRBJ2-7
V: TRBV7-8

CDR3: ASSFPGTYEQY
J: TRBJ2-7
V: TRBV28

CDR3: ASSQQGARGEKLF
J: TRBJ1-4
V: TRBV4-1

CDR3: ASSWDPRARNTGELF
J: TRBJ2-2
V: TRBV5-1

CDR3: SCGSSYEQY
J: TRBJ2-7
V: TRBV20-1

CDR3: ASSLASGRAAGELF
J: TRBJ2-2
V: TRBV5-1

CDR3: ASATGRREMNTEAF
J: TRBJ1-1
V: TRBV5-1

CDR3: ASSQERGINTEAF
J: TRBJ1-1
V: TRBV4-2

CDR3: ASSLRTSGRTDTQY
J: TRBJ2-3
V: TRBV5-6

CDR3: ASSGGQKSNEQY
J: TRBJ2-7
V: TRBV25-1

CDR3: ASSLATGGGNGYT
J: TRBJ1-2
V: TRBV7-9

CDR3: ASSLYVGMETQY
J: TRBJ2-5
V: TRBV28

CDR3: ASSPQGFDGYT
J: TRBJ1-2
V: TRBV11-2

CDR3: ASSLGGPPTDTQY
J: TRBJ2-3
V: TRBV5-1

CDR3: ASSLGRTETDTQY
J: TRBJ2-3
V: TRBV5-4

CDR3: ASSSGPGNTIY
J: TRBJ1-3
V: TRBV7-9

CDR3: ASSLEGTNYGYT
J: TRBJ1-2
V: TRBV5-1

CDR3: ASNPRDRETQY
J: TRBJ2-5
V: TRBV19

CDR3: ASTTIRGGNGYT
J: TRBJ1-2
V: TRBV6-1

CDR3: ASSFNPGGNSFYNEQF
J: TRBJ2-1
V: TRBV5-1

CDR3: ASSPGRGNGDTQY
J: TRBJ2-3
V: TRBV18

CDR3: ASSEAPQGVGGGYT
J: TRBJ1-2
V: TRBV2

CDR3: SVETEGWFGNQPQH
J: TRBJ1-5
V: TRBV29-1

CDR3: ASSLRGGSPDYEQY
J: TRBJ2-7
V: TRBV7-9

CDR3: ASMSGRITEAF
J: TRBJ1-1
V: TRBV2

CDR3: ASSEQGQHNSPLH
J: TRBJ1-6
V: TRBV6-4

CDR3: ASSYGAGGQPQH
J: TRBJ1-5
V: TRBV6-5

CDR3: ASSLGSLGLVD
J: TRBJ2-7
V: TRBV7-9

CDR3: ASSYGQLGTQY
J: TRBJ2-5
V: TRBV6-5

CDR3: ASLAGRGETQY
J: TRBJ2-5
V: TRBV2

CDR3: ASSLDSFSGLVSEQY
J: TRBJ2-7
V: TRBV11-2

CDR3: ASSLVKNEQF
J: TRBJ2-1
V: TRBV5-4

CDR3: ASSLGGVASYEQY
J: TRBJ2-7
V: TRBV11-2

CDR3: ASGRASGSYEQY
J: TRBJ2-7
V: TRBV6-5

CDR3: ASQSGSSYNEQF
J: TRBJ2-1
V: TRBV6-5

CDR3: ASEGTSSYNEQF
J: TRBJ2-1
V: TRBV12-5

CDR3: ASSQGDRVGAEAF
J: TRBJ1-1
V: TRBV4-1

CDR3: ASSETGGAMGYT
J: TRBJ1-2
V: TRBV5-5

CDR3: ASSLAASGGHDTQY
J: TRBJ2-3
V: TRBV7-2

CDR3: ASSPGQGTGGELF
J: TRBJ2-2
V: TRBV5-1

CDR3: ASSLDSIQPQH
J: TRBJ1-5
V: TRBV18

CDR3: AWSVSGSAF
J: TRBJ1-1
V: TRBV30

CDR3: ASRLQGAVSEAF
J: TRBJ1-1
V: TRBV27